Listed here are 23 T cell receptor beta chains from one sample, sequenced in a study of blood T cell repertoires in COVID-19. Assay: immunoSEQ multiplex PCR; the TCRdb copy retains only in-frame clones and omits some. The sample lists about 71,000 clones, 80% to 95% occurring once. Sequenced sample: peripheral blood. Every receptor here comes from a woman older than 75 with acute or convalescent COVID-19.

The CDR3 DNA sequence: TGTGCCAGCAGTGAAAGGGGGGACAGGGATGGCTACACCTTC. Translating it yields CASSERGDRDGYTF. This chain joins TRBV6-1 and TRBJ1-2, with 9 bases aligning to TRBD1. Trimming took 2 bases from V and 6 from J; bases not matched to a gene: 4. Germline V gives CDR1 MNHNS, CDR2 SASEGT. CDR3 length: 14 amino acids.

V is TRBV28 and J is TRBJ1-2; D is ambiguous. The V end lost 6 bases, the J end lost 8 bases, and 19 bases lay between the germline ends. CDR3 length: 14 amino acids. Germline loops: CDR1 MDHEN, CDR2 SYDVKM. The CDR3 bases are TGTGCCAGCAGCCCACGCTCACACGGAGCGGGCTACACCTTC. Translated, it gives CASSPRSHGAGYTF.

The chain uses TRBV4-1 and TRBJ2-1, with 12 bases that match TRBD2. Per germline, CDR1 MGHRA and CDR2 YSYEKL. The CDR3 spans 14 residues. Trimming took 3 bases from V and 8 from J; bases not matched to a gene: 2. DNA for the CDR3: TGCGCCAGCAGCCAGCTAGCGGGAGGGCATGAGCAGTTCTTC. Amino acid sequence: CASSQLAGGHEQFF.

The V call is TRBV5-1, the J call TRBJ1-6, with TRBD1 matching 10 bases. The CDR3 contains 16 residues. Looked up from germline, CDR1 is SGHRS and CDR2 is YFSETQ. The V gene end was trimmed by 1 base and the J gene end by 8 bases; junction bases not matched to a gene: 6. CDR3 sequence: CASSLTDRGRDSPLHF. As DNA, the CDR3 is TGCGCCAGCAGCTTGACTGACAGGGGGCGCGATTCACCCCTCCACTTT.

This chain links TRBV28 with TRBJ1-2, with 8 positions matching TRBD1. The junction had 16 bases not matched to a gene; V was cut back by 5 bases and J by 8 bases. The CDR3 extends over 16 amino acids. The germline V gene encodes CDR1 MDHEN and CDR2 SYDVKM. CDR3 nucleotides: TGTGCCAGCAGTCCCCGGCCAGGGCAGGGGGCGCGGGGCTACACCTTC. Translating it yields CASSPRPGQGARGYTF.

The V gene is TRBV5-1, the J gene TRBJ1-2; 11 nucleotides line up with TRBD1. V lost 4 bases to trimming and J lost 7 bases; unmatched junction nucleotides: 6. Per the germline V gene, CDR1 is SGHRS and CDR2 is YFSETQ. The CDR3 is made up of 14 amino acids. Written as DNA, the CDR3 is TGCGCCAGCAGCCCGGGACAGGGGGATCGTGGCTACACCTTC. Translating gives CASSPGQGDRGYTF.

The chain joins TRBV4-1 to TRBJ2-6; 10 nucleotides agree with TRBD2. The CDR3 loop spans 20 amino acids. Trimming took 0 bases from V and 2 from J; bases not matched to a gene: 10. Germline V gives CDR1 MGHRA, CDR2 YSYEKL. CDR3 residues: CASSQDRASGRSTGANVLTF. The CDR3 DNA sequence: TGCGCCAGCAGCCAAGACCGGGCTAGCGGGAGATCAACTGGGGCCAACGTCCTGACTTTC.

This sequence joins TRBV7-9 and TRBJ2-3; 14 bases fit TRBD2. Germline values: CDR1 SEHNR, CDR2 FQNEAQ (reference sequence). The CDR3 spans 16 residues. V was pared by 5 bases and J by 5 bases, with 6 bases of the junction left unmatched. CDR3 nucleotide sequence: TGTGCCAGCAGCGCAGGACTAGCGGGAGGTTTAGATACGCAGTATTTT. It encodes CASSAGLAGGLDTQYF. Complete variable domain (other parts from reference TRBV7-9 and TRBJ2-3): DTGVSQNPRHKITKRGQNVTFRCDPISEHNRLYWYRQTLGQGPEFLTYFQNEAQLEKSRLLSDRFSAERPKGSFSTLEIQRTEQGDSAMYLCASSAGLAGGLDTQYFGPGTRLTVL.

The rearrangement links TRBV7-9 to TRBJ1-4; no reliable D call. The CDR3 has 12 residues. The ends were cut back, 5 bases at V and 10 bases at J, with 11 bases in the middle. CDR1 and CDR2 (germline): SEHNR, FQNEAQ (reference sequence). The CDR3 reads CASSTISGKLFF. In DNA, the CDR3 is TGTGCCAGCAGCACTATATCGGGAAAACTGTTTTTT. The full variable domain, completed using reference TRBV7-9 and TRBJ1-4, is DTGVSQNPRHKITKRGQNVTFRCDPISEHNRLYWYRQTLGQGPEFLTYFQNEAQLEKSRLLSDRFSAERPKGSFSTLEIQRTEQGDSAMYLCASSTISGKLFFGSGTQLSVL.

For the CDR3, the DNA is TGTGCCAGCTCACCGGGGGCAGACTCACCCCTCCACTTT. This translates into CASSPGADSPLHF. V gene TRBV18 combines with J gene TRBJ1-6; maybe TRBD1 (6 bases). Germline V gene sequence: CDR1 KGHSH, CDR2 LQKENI. Trimming cost V 3 bases and J 10 bases, with 10 bases left between them. The CDR3 sequence is 13 residues long.

The CDR3 bases are TGCGCCAGCAGCTTGGAAGGGCCTAGCGGTGTTTCCTACAATGAGCAGTTCTTC. Translating it yields CASSLEGPSGVSYNEQFF. The chain has TRBV5-1 and TRBJ2-1; 7 bases map to TRBD2. Germline V gene data show CDR1 as SGHRS and CDR2 as YFSETQ. Trimming took 0 bases from V and 1 from J; bases not matched to a gene: 10. The CDR3 runs 18 residues.

V gene TRBV7-8 combines with J gene TRBJ1-1; 9 positions agree with TRBD1. Trimming took 2 bases from V and 5 from J; bases not matched to a gene: 9. There are 16 residues in the CDR3. Germline CDR1 reads SGHVS; CDR2 reads FQNEAQ. CDR3 sequence: CASSLPLQGAETEAFF. CDR3 bases: TGTGCCAGCAGCTTACCCCTACAGGGGGCGGAGACTGAAGCTTTCTTT.

The V call is TRBV15, the J call TRBJ1-4; 9 bases align to TRBD1. The V segment lost 0 bases and the J segment 8 bases; nucleotides outside the gene matches: 7. CDR3 size: 16 residues. CDR1 and CDR2 from the germline V gene are LNHNV and YYDKDF (reference sequence). In DNA, the CDR3 is TGTGCCACCAGCAGAGATAGGGGGACAGGGTGGGAAAAACTGTTTTTT. Its translation is CATSRDRGTGWEKLFF.

The chain couples TRBV7-2 to TRBJ2-3; 9 bases agree with TRBD2. This CDR3 is 15 amino acids long. V lost 2 bases, J lost 5 bases, and 5 bases stayed unmatched. Germline-derived CDR1 and CDR2 are SGHTA and FQGNSA. The CDR3 here is CASSLQISGGDTQYF. CDR3 sequence (DNA): TGTGCCAGCAGCTTACAAATTAGCGGGGGAGATACGCAGTATTTT.

V usage is TRBV6-5 and J usage is TRBJ1-2; a possible D gene is TRBD1 (6 bases). Germline-derived CDR1 and CDR2 are MNHEY and SVGAGI. Trimming removed 6 bases at V and 3 bases at J, with 14 bases between. This CDR3 has 14 amino acids. The CDR3 loop is CASRSQGKDYGYTF. The DNA of the CDR3 is TGTGCCAGCAGAAGTCAGGGGAAGGACTATGGCTACACCTTC.

A single count supports this clone. The V gene is TRBV10-3, the J gene TRBJ2-2, with TRBD1 matching over 7 bases. CDR1 is ENHRY and CDR2 is SYGVKD in the germline V gene. The CDR3 runs 16 residues. Trimming at V came to 0 bases and at J to 4 bases, leaving 5 bases not matched to a gene. The CDR3 region is CAISESTGPGTGELFF. CDR3 in DNA: TGTGCCATCAGTGAGTCGACAGGGCCGGGCACCGGGGAGCTGTTTTTT.

V and J are TRBV5-1 and TRBJ2-7, with 11 positions matching TRBD2. With V trimmed by 8 bases and J by 6 bases, 10 bases remained unmatched. Per the germline V gene, CDR1 is SGHRS and CDR2 is YFSETQ. CDR3 length: 14 residues. The CDR3 is CASRSLAGASEQYF. The CDR3, as DNA: TGCGCCAGTAGATCACTAGCGGGAGCAAGCGAGCAGTACTTC.

V and J are TRBV5-1 and TRBJ2-3; TRBD1 matches at 7 bases. Trimming at V came to 4 bases and at J to 2 bases, leaving 4 bases not matched to a gene. Germline values: CDR1 SGHRS, CDR2 YFSETQ. The CDR3 is 14 residues long. CDR3 protein: CASSPGQDTDTQYF. The CDR3 nucleotides are TGCGCCAGCAGCCCTGGACAGGACACAGATACGCAGTATTTT.

This sequence joins TRBV3-1 (or the pseudogene TRBV3-2) and TRBJ2-4; TRBD1 is a possible D gene (7 bases). Trimming cost V 2 bases and J 6 bases, with 8 bases left between them. CDR1 LGHDT and CDR2 YNNKEL come from the germline V gene (reference sequence). This CDR3 has 13 residues. CDR3 sequence reads: CASSQQGGNIQYF. In DNA form, the CDR3 reads TGTGCCAGCAGCCAACAGGGGGGAAACATTCAGTACTTC.

The V gene is TRBV11-3, the J gene TRBJ2-7; possibly TRBD2 for D (5 bases). The CDR3 consists of 13 residues. Germline CDR1 SGHNT, CDR2 YENEEA. V was clipped by 2 bases and J by 5 bases, with 10 bases between them. CDR3 loop: CASSLSGNNEQYF. The CDR3 region has the DNA TGTGCCAGCAGCTTATCGGGGAACAACGAGCAGTACTTC.

V usage is TRBV12-3 or TRBV12-4 and J usage is TRBJ2-7; TRBD2 matches at 7 bases. This CDR3 has 13 amino acids. The V and J ends lost 7 bases and 2 bases, in that order; junction bases with no gene match: 5. CDR3 bases: TGTGCCAGCAACCAAGGACTAGCCTACGAGCAGTACTTC. Amino acid sequence: CASNQGLAYEQYF.

J is TRBJ2-5 and V is TRBV19; TRBD1 matches at 8 bases. The junction had 10 bases not matched to a gene; V was cut back by 5 bases and J by 5 bases. Germline values: CDR1 LNHDA, CDR2 SQIVND (reference sequence). The CDR3 sequence is 15 residues long. The CDR3 is CASSPQGARRETQYF. The CDR3, as DNA: TGTGCCAGTAGTCCGCAGGGGGCGAGGCGGGAGACCCAGTACTTC.

J is TRBJ1-2 and V is TRBV18; TRBD1 might be the D (5 bases). Trimming took 4 bases from V and 5 from J, leaving 11 bases between them. CDR1 is KGHSH and CDR2 is LQKENI in the germline V gene. The length of the CDR3 is 13 residues. For the CDR3, the DNA is TGTGCCAGCTCACTTGGGGCAGAATATGGCTACACCTTC. This encodes CASSLGAEYGYTF.